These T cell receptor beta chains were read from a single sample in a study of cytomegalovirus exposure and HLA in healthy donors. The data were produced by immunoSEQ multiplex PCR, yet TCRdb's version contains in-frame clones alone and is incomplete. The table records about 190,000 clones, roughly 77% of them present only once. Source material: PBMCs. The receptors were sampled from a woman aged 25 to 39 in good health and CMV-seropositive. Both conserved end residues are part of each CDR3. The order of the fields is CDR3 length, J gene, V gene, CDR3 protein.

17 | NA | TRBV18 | CASSSLPGLAGNYEQYF
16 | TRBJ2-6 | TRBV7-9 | CASVWTGFAGANVLTF
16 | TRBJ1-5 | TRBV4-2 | CASSQEYPSSNQPQHF
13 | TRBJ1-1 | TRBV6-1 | CASSVLLDSEAFF
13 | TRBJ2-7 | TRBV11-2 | CASSLLRGYEQYF
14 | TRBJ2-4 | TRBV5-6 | CASSPGLGLNIQYF
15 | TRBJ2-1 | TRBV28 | CASTLSGVGYNEQFF
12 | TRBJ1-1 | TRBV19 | CASSWGGLEAFF
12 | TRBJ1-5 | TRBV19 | CASSIVGRVQHF
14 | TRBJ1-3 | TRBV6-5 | CASRPGVTGNTIYF
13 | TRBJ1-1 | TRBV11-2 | CASTPSGRAEAFF
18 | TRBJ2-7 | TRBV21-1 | CASSSPGGTSRRLGEQYF
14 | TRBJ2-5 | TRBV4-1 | CASSLLAALETQYF
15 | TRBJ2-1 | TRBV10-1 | CASSESFGTGAEQFF
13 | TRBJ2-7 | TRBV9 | CASSPGINYEQYF
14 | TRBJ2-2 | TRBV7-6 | CASRGQGNTGELFF
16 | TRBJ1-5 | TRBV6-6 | CASSTSGTGGNQPQHF
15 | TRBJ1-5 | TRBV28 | CASRETGSVNQPQHF
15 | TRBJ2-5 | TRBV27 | CASRPGQGLQETQYF
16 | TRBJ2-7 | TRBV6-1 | CASSEEEGLAGREQYF
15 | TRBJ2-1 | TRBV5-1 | CASSLILAGTNEQFF
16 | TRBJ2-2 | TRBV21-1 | CASSSRTSGRTGELFF
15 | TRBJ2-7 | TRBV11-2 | CASSLDIQGACEQYF
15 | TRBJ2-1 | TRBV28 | CASSSGVGSGNEQFF